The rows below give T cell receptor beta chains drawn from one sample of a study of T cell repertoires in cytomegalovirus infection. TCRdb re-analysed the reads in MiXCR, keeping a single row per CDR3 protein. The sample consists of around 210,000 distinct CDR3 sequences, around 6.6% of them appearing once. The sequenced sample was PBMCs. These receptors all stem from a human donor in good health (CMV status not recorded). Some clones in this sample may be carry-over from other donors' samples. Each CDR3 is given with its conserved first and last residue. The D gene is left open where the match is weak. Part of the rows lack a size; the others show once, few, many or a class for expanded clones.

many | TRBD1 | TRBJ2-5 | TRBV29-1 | TGCAGCGTTCGCGGGGACAGGGTCTTCCAAGAGACCCAGTACTTC | CSVRGDRVFQETQYF
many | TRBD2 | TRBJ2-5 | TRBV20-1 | TGCAGTGCACGACTAGCGGGGGGCAGTGAGACCCAGTACTTC | CSARLAGGSETQYF
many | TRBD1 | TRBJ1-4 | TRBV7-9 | TGTGCCAGCAGCTCCAGCCGGGACAGCGGTGAAAAACTGTTTTTT | CASSSSRDSGEKLFF
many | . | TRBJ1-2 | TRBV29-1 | TGCAGCGCCGGAGGAGCTAACTATGGCTACACCTTC | CSAGGANYGYTF
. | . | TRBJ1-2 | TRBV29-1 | TGCAGCGTAGGCGACGGGACCCTCTATGGCTACACCTTC | CSVGDGTLYGYTF
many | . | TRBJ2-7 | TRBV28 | TGTGCCAGCAGTTTATCCCTCGGACAGATCTCCTACGAGCAGTACTTC | CASSLSLGQISYEQYF
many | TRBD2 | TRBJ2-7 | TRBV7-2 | TGTGCCAGCTCGGGGGTAGCGGGGTCTTACGAGCAGTACTTC | CASSGVAGSYEQYF
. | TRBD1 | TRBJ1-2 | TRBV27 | TGTGCCAGCAGTTCCTCGGACAGGCAAGACTACACCTTC | CASSSSDRQDYTF
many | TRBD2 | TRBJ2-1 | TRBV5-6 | TGTGCCAGCAGCTTGGCTGGACTACCTACCGCGACTAGCGATGAGCAGTTCTTC | CASSLAGLPTATSDEQFF
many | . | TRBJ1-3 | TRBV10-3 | TGTGCCATCGCAGGAGGAAACTCTGGAAACACCATATATTTT | CAIAGGNSGNTIYF
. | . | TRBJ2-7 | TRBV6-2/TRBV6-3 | TGTGCCAGCAGTTACGATACCTACGAGCAGTACTTC | CASSYDTYEQYF
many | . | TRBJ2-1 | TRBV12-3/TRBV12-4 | TGTGCCAGCAGTTTGGGGCTAGCTTCCAATGAGCAGTTCTTC | CASSLGLASNEQFF
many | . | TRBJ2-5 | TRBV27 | TGTGCCAGCAGTTTCCTGACAGGTTTCCAAGAGACCCAGTACTTC | CASSFLTGFQETQYF
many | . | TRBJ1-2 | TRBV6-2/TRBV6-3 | TGTGCCAGCAGTCCTTCCATTACAGAGGCGCCTTATGGCTACACCTTC | CASSPSITEAPYGYTF
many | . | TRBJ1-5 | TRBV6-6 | TGTGCCAGCAGTTACGGGGGCCATCAGCCCCAGCATTTT | CASSYGGHQPQHF
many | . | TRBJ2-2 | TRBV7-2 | TGTGCCAGCAGCTTACAGGGCCTCACCGGGGAGCTGTTTTTT | CASSLQGLTGELFF
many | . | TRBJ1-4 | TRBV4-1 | TGCGCCAGCAGCCCATTGGGCTTTGGGGCAACTAATGAAAAACTGTTTTTT | CASSPLGFGATNEKLFF
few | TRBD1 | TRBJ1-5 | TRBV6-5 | TGTGCCAGCAGTCGGGGACAGGCCGCCTATCAGCCCCAGCATTTT | CASSRGQAAYQPQHF
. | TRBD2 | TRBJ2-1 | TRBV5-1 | TGCGCCAGCAGCCTCGGACCTAGCGGGAACAATGAGCAGTTCTTC | CASSLGPSGNNEQFF
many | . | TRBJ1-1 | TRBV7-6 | TGTGCCAGCAGCCTAGGGGTATCAGGTTTACGGGGAGACACTGAAGCTTTCTTT | CASSLGVSGLRGDTEAFF
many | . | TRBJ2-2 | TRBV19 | TGTGCCAGTAGTATAGTTCGGGGCCAGAACACCGGGGAGCTGTTTTTT | CASSIVRGQNTGELFF
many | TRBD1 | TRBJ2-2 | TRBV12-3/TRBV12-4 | TGTGCCAGCAGTTTTGCCGACAGGGGGAACACCGGGGAGCTGTTTTTT | CASSFADRGNTGELFF
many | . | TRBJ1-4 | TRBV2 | TGTGCCAGCAGTGACGGGGGTGAGTGGGATGAAAAACTGTTTTTT | CASSDGGEWDEKLFF
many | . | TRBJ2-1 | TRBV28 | TGTGCCAGCCTTACTCAGGGGTACAATGAGCAGTTCTTC | CASLTQGYNEQFF
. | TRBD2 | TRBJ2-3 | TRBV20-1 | TGCAGTGCTAGAGTACTAGCGGGGGATACAGATACGCAGTATTTT | CSARVLAGDTDTQYF
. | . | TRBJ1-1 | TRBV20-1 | TGCAGTGCTAGGCCAGGCAACACTGAAGCTTTCTTT | CSARPGNTEAFF
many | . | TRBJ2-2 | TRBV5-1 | TGCGCCAGCAGCTTGGTTCAGGGGTCGGACACCGGGGAGCTGTTTTTT | CASSLVQGSDTGELFF
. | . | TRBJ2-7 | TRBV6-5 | TGTGCCAGCAGTTACGGGGGGCTTGAGCAGTACTTC | CASSYGGLEQYF
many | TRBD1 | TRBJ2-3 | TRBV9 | TGTGCCAGCAGCGCGAGGGACAGTCCGTCTAGCACAGATACGCAGTATTTT | CASSARDSPSSTDTQYF
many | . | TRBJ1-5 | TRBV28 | TGTGCCGTAGGCAGGTTAAATCAGCCCCAGCATTTT | CAVGRLNQPQHF
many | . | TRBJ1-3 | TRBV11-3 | TGTGCCAGCAGTACAGGGCTCTCTGGAAACACCATATATTTT | CASSTGLSGNTIYF